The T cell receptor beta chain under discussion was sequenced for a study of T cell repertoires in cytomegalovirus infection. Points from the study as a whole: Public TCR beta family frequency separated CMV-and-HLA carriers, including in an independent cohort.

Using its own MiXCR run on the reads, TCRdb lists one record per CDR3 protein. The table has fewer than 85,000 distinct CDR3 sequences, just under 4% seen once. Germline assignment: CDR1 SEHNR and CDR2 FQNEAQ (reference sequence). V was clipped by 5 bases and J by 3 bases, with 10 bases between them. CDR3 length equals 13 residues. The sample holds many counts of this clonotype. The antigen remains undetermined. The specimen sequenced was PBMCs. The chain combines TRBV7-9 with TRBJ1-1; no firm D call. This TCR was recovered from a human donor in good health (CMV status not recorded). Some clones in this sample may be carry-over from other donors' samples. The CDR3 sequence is CASSARVDTEAFF. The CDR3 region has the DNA TGTGCCAGCAGCGCCCGGGTGGACACTGAAGCTTTCTTT.